This TCR beta chain is drawn from a study of OX40 agonist ivuxolimab in advanced cancers. Notes on the research overall: Ivuxolimab, which targeted the costimulatory receptor OX40 (CD134), was an agonistic, fully human IgG2 monoclonal antibody. The paper covers the monotherapy dose-escalation part of the phase I ivuxolimab trial, which included N ≈ 50 patients. The point of sequencing TCRbeta in the periphery was to test whether ivuxolimab changed TCR sequence diversity and drove clonal T-cell expansion. Prior anti-PD-1, anti-PD-L1 or anti-CTLA-4 therapy was permitted, and approximately 41% of dose-escalation patients had received checkpoint inhibitors. Partial responses occurred in three dose-escalation patients: two with cutaneous melanoma and one with hepatocellular carcinoma. Intravenous ivuxolimab was administered to patients every 2 weeks at six dose levels: 0.01, 0.1, 0.3, 1.5, 3 and 10 mg/kg. The dose-escalation cohort was over 70% male with a mean age of about 54 years, ranging from roughly 23 to 85. Of the approximately 50 dose-escalation patients, hepatocellular carcinoma was present in 19, melanoma in about 15, renal cell carcinoma in 9 and head and neck cancer in 9. The paper as a whole reports these results and caveats: In partial responders in the 0.1-3.0 mg/kg groups, normalized peripheral clonal expansion was found to be among the lowest, especially among CD8+ T cells. Low levels of normalized T-cell clonal expansion were also shown by some nonresponding patients. At doses of 0.1 to 3.0 mg/kg, clonal expansion of both CD4+ and CD8+ T cells in blood was seen between baseline and week 6. Which antigens the clonally expanded peripheral T cells were specific for was not determined. After ivuxolimab, more expanded clones were found on average in CD8+ T cells than in CD4+ T cells.

To sequence the TCRbeta CDR3 region, genomic DNA was isolated from the sorted cells. The immunoSEQ Assay was used to sequence the TCRbeta CDR3 regions. TCRdb obtained this table from immuneACCESS and retained in-frame rearrangements with V and J assigned. These tables miss some clones; where compared with another copy, unresolved V genes account for less than half of the shortfall, and the remainder is unexplained. Across this sample there are tens of thousands of clones, with approximately 80% seen only once. The ten biggest clones cover roughly 6.3% of the sample. Patients with a history of autoimmune disease or receiving systemic immunosuppression were excluded from the trial. Peripheral blood for TCR sequencing was collected from all dose cohorts at baseline, on cycle 4 day 1, and on cycle 7 day 1. Samples came from an open-label, multicenter, first-in-human phase I dose-escalation trial of ivuxolimab. Adults with locally advanced or metastatic melanoma, renal cell carcinoma, hepatocellular carcinoma or head and neck squamous cell carcinoma were enrolled in the trial. Before TCR sequencing, CD4+ T cells and CD8+ T cells were sorted from peripheral blood as separate populations.

About this clone: Its antigen is unknown. Base quality data are lacking; no much larger clone is found one base away.

The CDR3 holds 15 amino acids from the cysteine to the phenylalanine. CDR3 DNA only is kept here, 45 bases in frame from base 1. Via the germline V gene, CDR1 is SGHVS and CDR2 FNYEAQ. For this chain, trimming is 4 bases at the V end and 2 bases at the J end, and the number of junction bases without a gene match is 5. The sample consisted of CD4+ or CD8+ T cells sorted from blood, taken in a trial of the OX40 agonist ivuxolimab. The receptor's source is an adult with an advanced solid tumor such as melanoma, head and neck, liver or kidney cancer. In this chain, TRBV7-6 is recombined with TRBJ2-7, with 10 bases aligning to TRBD1. The DNA reads TGTGCCAGCAGCTCTGCCGGGACAGGGGCCTACGAGCAGTACTTC. Its translation is CASSSAGTGAYEQYF. The entire variable domain, with the stretches around the CDR3 drawn from the reference TRBV7-6 and TRBJ2-7 proteins, is GAGVSQSPRYKVTKRGQDVALRCDPISGHVSLYWYRQALGQGPEFLTYFNYEAQQDKSGLPNDRFSAERPEGSISTLTIQRTEQRDSAMYRCASSSAGTGAYEQYFGPGTRLTVT.